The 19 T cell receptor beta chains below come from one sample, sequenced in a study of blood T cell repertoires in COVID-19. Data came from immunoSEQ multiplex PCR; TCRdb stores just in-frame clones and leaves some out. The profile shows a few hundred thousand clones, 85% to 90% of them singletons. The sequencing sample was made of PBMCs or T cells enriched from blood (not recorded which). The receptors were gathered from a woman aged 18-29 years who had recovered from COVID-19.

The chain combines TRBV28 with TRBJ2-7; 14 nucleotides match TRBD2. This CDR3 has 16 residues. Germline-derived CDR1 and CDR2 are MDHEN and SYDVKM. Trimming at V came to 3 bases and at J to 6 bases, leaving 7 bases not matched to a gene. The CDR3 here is CASSFLTSGRVSEQYF. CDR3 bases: TGTGCCAGCAGTTTCCTGACTAGCGGGAGGGTTAGCGAGCAGTACTTC.

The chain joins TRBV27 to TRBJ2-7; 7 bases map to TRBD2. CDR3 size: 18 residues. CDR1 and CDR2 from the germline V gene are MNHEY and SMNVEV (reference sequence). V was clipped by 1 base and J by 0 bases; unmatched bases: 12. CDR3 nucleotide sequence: TGTGCCAGCAGTTTATTACGGGCTAGCGGAAACCTCTCCTACGAGCAGTACTTC. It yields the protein CASSLLRASGNLSYEQYF.

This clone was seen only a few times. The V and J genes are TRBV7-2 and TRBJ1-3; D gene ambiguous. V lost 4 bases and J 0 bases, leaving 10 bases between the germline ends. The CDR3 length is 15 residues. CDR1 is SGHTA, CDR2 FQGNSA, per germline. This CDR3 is CASSSYQDSGNTIYF. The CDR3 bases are TGTGCCAGCAGCTCTTACCAGGACTCTGGAAACACCATATATTTT.

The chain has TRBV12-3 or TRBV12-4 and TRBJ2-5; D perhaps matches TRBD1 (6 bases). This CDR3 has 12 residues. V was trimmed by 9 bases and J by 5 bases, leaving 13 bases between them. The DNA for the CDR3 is TGTGCCAGATACAGGGTTGGGGAGACCCAGTACTTC. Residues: CARYRVGETQYF.

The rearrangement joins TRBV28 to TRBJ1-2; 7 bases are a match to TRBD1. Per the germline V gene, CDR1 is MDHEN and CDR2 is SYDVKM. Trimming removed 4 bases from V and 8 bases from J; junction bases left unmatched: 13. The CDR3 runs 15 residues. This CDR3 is CASSYPPTGRGGYTF. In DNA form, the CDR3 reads TGTGCCAGCAGTTACCCGCCGACAGGGCGGGGCGGCTACACCTTC.

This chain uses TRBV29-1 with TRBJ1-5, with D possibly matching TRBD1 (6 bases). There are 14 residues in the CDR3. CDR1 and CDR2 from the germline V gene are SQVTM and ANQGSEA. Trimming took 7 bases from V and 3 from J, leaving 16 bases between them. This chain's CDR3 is CSAGDTGSNQPQHF. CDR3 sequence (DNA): TGCAGCGCGGGGGATACAGGGTCCAATCAGCCCCAGCATTTT.

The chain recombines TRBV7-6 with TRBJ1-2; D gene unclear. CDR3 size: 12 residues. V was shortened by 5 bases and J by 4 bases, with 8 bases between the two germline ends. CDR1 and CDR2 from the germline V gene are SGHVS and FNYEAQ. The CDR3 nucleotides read TGTGCCAGCAGCCCAGACACCTATGGCTACACCTTC. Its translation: CASSPDTYGYTF.

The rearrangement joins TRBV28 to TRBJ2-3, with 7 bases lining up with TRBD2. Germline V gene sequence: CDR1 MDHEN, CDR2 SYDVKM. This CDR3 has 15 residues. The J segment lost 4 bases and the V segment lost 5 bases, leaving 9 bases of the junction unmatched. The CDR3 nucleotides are TGTGCCAGCAGTGCTGAGCGGGACTTGGCAGATACGCAGTATTTT. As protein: CASSAERDLADTQYF. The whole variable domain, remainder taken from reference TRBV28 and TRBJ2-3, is DVKVTQSSRYLVKRTGEKVFLECVQDMDHENMFWYRQDPGLGLRLIYFSYDVKMKEKGDIPEGYSVSREKKERFSLILESASTNQTSMYLCASSAERDLADTQYFGPGTRLTVL.

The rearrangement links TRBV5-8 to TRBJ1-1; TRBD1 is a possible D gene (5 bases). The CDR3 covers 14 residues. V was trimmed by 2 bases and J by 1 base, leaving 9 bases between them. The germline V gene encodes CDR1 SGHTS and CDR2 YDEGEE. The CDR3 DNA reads TGTGCCAGCAGCTTTACAGACAGGAACACTGAAGCTTTCTTT. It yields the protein CASSFTDRNTEAFF.

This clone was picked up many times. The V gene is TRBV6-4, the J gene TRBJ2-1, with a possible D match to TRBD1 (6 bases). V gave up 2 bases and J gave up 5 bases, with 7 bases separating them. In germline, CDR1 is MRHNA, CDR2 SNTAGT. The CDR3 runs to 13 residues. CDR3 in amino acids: CASSDRDNNEQFF. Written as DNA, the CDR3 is TGTGCCAGCAGTGACAGGGACAACAATGAGCAGTTCTTC.

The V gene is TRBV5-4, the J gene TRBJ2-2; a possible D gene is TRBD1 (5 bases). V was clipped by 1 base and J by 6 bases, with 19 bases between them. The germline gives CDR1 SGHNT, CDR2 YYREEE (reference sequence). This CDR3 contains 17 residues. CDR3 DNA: TGTGCCAGCAGCTTGCTATTTGGGCAGGGCGCGGCCGGGGAGCTGTTTTTT. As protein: CASSLLFGQGAAGELFF. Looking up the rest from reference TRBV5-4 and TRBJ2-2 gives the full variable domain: ETGVTQSPTHLIKTRGQQVTLRCSSQSGHNTVSWYQQALGQGPQFIFQYYREEENGRGNFPPRFSGLQFPNYSSELNVNALELDDSALYLCASSLLFGQGAAGELFFGEGSRLTVL.

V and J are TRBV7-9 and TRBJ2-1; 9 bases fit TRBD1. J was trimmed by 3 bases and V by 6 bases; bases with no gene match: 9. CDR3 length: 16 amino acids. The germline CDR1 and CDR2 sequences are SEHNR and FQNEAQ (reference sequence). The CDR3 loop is CASRTHTGGLYNEQFF. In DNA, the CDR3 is TGTGCCAGCAGGACTCACACAGGGGGCCTCTACAATGAGCAGTTCTTC.

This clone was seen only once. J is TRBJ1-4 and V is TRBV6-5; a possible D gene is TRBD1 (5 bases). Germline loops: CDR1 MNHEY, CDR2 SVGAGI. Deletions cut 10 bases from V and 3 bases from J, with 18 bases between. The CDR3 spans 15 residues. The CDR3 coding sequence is TGTGCCACCTTGGGAGGGGTAGTGGCTAATGAAAAACTGTTTTTT. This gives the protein CATLGGVVANEKLFF.

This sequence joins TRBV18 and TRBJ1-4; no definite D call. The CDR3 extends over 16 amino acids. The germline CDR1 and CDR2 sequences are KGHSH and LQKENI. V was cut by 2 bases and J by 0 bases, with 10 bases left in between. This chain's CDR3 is CASSPGEVATNEKLFF. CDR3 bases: TGTGCCAGCTCACCAGGGGAGGTGGCAACTAATGAAAAACTGTTTTTT.

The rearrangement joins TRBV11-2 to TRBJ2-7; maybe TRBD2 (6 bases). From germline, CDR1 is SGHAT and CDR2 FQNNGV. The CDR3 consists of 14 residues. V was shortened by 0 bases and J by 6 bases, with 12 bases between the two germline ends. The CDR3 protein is CASSLDPEGREQYF. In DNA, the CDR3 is TGTGCCAGCAGCTTAGATCCGGAGGGCCGCGAGCAGTACTTC.

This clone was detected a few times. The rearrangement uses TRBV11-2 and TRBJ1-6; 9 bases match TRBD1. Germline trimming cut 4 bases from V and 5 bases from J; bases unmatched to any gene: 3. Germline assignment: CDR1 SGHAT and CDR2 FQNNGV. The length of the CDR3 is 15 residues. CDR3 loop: CASSWGTGHNSPLHF. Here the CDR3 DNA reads TGTGCCAGCAGCTGGGGGACAGGGCATAATTCACCCCTCCACTTT.

The chain's CDR3 is CASSPGIAAESGANVLTF. For the CDR3, the DNA is TGCGCCAGCAGCCCTGGAATAGCGGCTGAATCCGGGGCCAACGTCCTGACTTTC. This chain connects TRBV10-2 to TRBJ2-6; TRBD2 is a possible D gene (6 bases). Trimming pared 6 bases from V and 4 bases from J, leaving 22 bases between. The CDR3 has 18 amino acids. Germline V gives CDR1 WSHSY, CDR2 SAAADI.

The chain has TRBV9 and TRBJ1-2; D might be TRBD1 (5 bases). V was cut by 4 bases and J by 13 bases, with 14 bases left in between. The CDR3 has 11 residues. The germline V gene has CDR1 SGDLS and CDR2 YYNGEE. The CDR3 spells CASSTQALLTF. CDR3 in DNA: TGTGCCAGCAGCACACAGGCGCTCCTCACCTTC.

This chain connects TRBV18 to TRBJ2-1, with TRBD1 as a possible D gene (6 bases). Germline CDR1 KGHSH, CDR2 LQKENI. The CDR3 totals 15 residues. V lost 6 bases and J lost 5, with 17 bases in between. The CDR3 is CASSRKRGGDNEQFF. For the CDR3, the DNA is TGTGCCAGCTCTCGGAAAAGAGGGGGAGACAATGAGCAGTTCTTC.